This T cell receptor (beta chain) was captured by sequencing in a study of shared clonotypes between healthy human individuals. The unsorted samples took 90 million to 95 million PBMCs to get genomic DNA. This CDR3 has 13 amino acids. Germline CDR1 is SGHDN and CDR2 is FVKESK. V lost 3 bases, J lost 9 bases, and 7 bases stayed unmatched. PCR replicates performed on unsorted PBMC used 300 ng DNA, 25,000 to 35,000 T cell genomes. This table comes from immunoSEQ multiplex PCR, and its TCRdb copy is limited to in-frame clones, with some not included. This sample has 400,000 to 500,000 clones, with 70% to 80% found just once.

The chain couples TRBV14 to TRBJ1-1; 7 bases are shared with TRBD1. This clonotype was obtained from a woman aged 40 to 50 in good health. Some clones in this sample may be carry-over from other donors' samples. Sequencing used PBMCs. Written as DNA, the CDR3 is TGTGCCAGCAGCCAGGCGAGACAGGGAAAAGCTTTCTTT. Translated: CASSQARQGKAFF.